This T cell receptor (beta chain) was found in a study of blood T cell repertoires in COVID-19. TCRdb's table, derived via immunoSEQ multiplex PCR, lists solely in-frame clones and lacks some. The sample shows more than 200,000 clones, approximately 80% of them seen only once. The CDR3 contains 14 residues. Germline assignment: CDR1 MDHEN and CDR2 SYDVKM. Trimming took off 3 bases at V and 8 bases at J, with 13 bases between the two ends. This clone appeared a few times. The sequence was collected from a man between 25 and 39 years old with acute COVID-19. Input material: PBMCs or T cells enriched from blood (not recorded which). The chain employs TRBV28 and TRBJ1-4; the D is unclear. Here the CDR3 DNA reads TGTGCCAGCAGTTTTTGGTCAGGAGGAGAAAAACTGTTTTTT. This translates into CASSFWSGGEKLFF. The variable domain in full, completed from reference TRBV28 and TRBJ1-4, reads DVKVTQSSRYLVKRTGEKVFLECVQDMDHENMFWYRQDPGLGLRLIYFSYDVKMKEKGDIPEGYSVSREKKERFSLILESASTNQTSMYLCASSFWSGGEKLFFGSGTQLSVL.